What follows describes a single T cell receptor (beta chain). This specimen includes other DNA sequences encoding the same CDR3. This sample was included in a study of technical replicates of blood from a handful of donors. Some clones are missing from TCRdb's copy, which holds only in-frame ones; the method was immunoSEQ multiplex PCR. The sample gives 83,000 or so clones, roughly nine tenths of which show up once; around 0.25% is in the top ten. CDR3 length equals 14 residues. CDR1 is LNHDA, CDR2 SQIVND, per germline (reference sequence). V trimming: 5 bases; J trimming: 2 bases; junction bases outside the gene matches: 3.

This sequence originates from a human donor in good health. The sample was T cells isolated from PBMCs. The V call is TRBV19, the J call TRBJ1-5; 7 nucleotides agree with TRBD1. In nucleotides, the CDR3 is TGTGCCAGTAGTCCTACAGGGGGCAATCAGCCCCAGCATTTT. Translated: CASSPTGGNQPQHF.